The clone carrying this T cell receptor (beta chain) was seen a few times. UMIs and a universal primer site were added when TCR cDNA was made by 5'RACE template switching. TCRdb recomputed calls from the 5' RACE reads with MiXCR, one row per CDR3 protein. This repertoire shows some 99,000 distinct CDR3 sequences, about 5.8% found once; its top ten account for roughly 39%. These data originate in a study of T cells after yellow fever vaccination. With 6 bases removed from V and 3 bases from J, the gap between germline ends came to 18 bases. The CDR3 runs 14 residues. Germline values: CDR1 DFQATT, CDR2 SNEGSKA (reference sequence).

The receptor was derived from a man in his late teens or twenties who received the YFV17D yellow fever vaccine. Sequenced material: CD8+ T cells sorted from PBMCs, taken 10 days after the yellow fever booster vaccination. V usage is TRBV20-1 and J usage is TRBJ2-7; D gene uncertain. This CDR3 is CSALSMSSLYEQYV. The CDR3 nucleotides are TGCAGTGCCCTGTCGATGTCGAGCCTCTACGAGCAGTACGTC.